This note documents a single TCR beta chain sequence. This sample was included in a study of monozygotic twins with inflammatory bowel disease. This CDR3 region has 13 residues. CDR1 MGHDK and CDR2 SYGVNS come from the germline V gene. TCRdb reprocessed the 5' RACE reads and keeps a single row for each CDR3 protein, giving no DNA. The sample has approximately 300,000 distinct CDR3 sequences. V is TRBV25-1 and J is TRBJ2-7; checking the TCRdb D call of TRBD1 is not possible without DNA. This receptor was identified in a human donor with ulcerative colitis or Crohn's disease, or a healthy co-twin of an affected twin (not recorded which). The source material was blood. CDR3 residues: CASSWLRPGEQYF.